This T cell receptor beta chain is from a study of identical twins. Study-wide findings and caveats: With abundant cord blood beta clonotypes, insertions were fewer; memory repertoires showed no such pattern.

On this clonotype: Its antigen remains unidentified.

TCRdb fed the 5' RACE reads into MiXCR, producing one record per CDR3 protein. The data show 1.5 million to 2 million distinct CDR3 sequences, 25% to 35% seen once. Germline V lookup: CDR1 MNHEY, CDR2 SVGEGT. Deletions cut 6 bases from V and 4 bases from J, with 16 bases between. The CDR3 is 15 amino acids. No donor was unhealthy or non-Caucasian. Sequenced input: cord blood. This receptor was obtained from a newborn girl in good health. The chain combines TRBV6-2 or TRBV6-3 with TRBJ2-1; D is undetermined. The CDR3 DNA is TGTGCCAGCAGAACGACAAAGACCCCTTACAATGAGCAGTTCTTC. It specifies CASRTTKTPYNEQFF.